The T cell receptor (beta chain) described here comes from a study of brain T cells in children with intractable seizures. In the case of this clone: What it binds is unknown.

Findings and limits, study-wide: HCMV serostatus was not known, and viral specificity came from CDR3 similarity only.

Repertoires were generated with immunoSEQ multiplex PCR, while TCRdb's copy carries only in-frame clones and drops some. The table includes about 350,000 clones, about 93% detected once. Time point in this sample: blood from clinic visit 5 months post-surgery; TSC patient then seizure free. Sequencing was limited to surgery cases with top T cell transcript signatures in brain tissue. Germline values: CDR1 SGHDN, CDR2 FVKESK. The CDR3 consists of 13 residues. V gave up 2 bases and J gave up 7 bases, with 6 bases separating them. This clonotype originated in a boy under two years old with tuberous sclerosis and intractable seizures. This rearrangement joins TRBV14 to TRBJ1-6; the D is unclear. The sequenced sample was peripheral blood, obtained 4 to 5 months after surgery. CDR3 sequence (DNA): TGTGCCAGCAGCCAAAATGGGAATTCACCCCTCCACTTT. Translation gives CASSQNGNSPLHF.